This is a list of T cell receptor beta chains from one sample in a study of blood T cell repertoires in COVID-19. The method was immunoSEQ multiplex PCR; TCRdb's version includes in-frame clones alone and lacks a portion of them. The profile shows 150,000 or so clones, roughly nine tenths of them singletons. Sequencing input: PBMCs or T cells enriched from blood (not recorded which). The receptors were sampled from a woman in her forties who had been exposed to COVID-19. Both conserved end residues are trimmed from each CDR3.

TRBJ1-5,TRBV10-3,AISPRGDGGNQPQH
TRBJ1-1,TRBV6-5,ASSPSRGNTEAF
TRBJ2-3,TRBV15,ATSSSAGWADTQY
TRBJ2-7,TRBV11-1,ASSKTSGGAYEQY
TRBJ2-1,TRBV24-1,ATSGTVAGVGEQF
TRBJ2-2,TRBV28,ASSNWAATGTGDTGELF
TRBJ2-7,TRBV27,ASSLWGLAAYEQY
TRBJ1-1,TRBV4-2,ASSQDRTEAF
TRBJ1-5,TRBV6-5,ASRGTGGNQPQH
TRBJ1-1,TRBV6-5,ASSKTGVDTEAF
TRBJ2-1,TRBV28,ASSRWTETYSYNEQF
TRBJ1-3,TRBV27,ASSSGQIGGNTIY
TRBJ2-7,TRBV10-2,ASSEDGYEQY
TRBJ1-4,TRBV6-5,ASSSPNRGTNEKLF
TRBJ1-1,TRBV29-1,SALMGQTNTEAF
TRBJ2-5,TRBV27,ASSLSYRVAGLETQY
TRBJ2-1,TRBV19,ASSGRQGAGEQF
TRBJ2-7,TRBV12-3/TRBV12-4,ASSPLGVYEQY
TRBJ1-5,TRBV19,ASSREGVNNQPQH
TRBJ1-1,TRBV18,ASSLNSVEHTEAF
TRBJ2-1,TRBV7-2,ASSSGQGAYNEQF
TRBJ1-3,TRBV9,ASSAESFAGNTIY
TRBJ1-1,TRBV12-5,ASGLAQGGGGGTEAF
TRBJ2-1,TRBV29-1,SVDGQRVYNEQF
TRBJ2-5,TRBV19,ASSIGKGRGETQY
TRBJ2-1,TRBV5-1,ASSLMSVSYNEQF
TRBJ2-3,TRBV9,ASTPGLQADTQY
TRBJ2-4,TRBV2,ASSEARLAGGGAKNIQY
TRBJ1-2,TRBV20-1,SARTGKGYT
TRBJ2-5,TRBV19,ASSIAGKETQY